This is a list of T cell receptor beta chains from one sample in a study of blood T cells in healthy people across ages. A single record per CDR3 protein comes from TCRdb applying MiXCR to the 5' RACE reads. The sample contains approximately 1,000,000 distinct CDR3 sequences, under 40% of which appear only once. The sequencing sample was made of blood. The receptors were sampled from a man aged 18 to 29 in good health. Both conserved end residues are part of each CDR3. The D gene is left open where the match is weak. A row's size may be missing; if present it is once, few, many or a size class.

TGTGCCACCAGCAGAGATCTGGACCAAAATGAGCAGTTCTTC CATSRDLDQNEQFF 14 TRBJ2-1 TRBV15 . .
TGCGCCAGCAGCCAAGTTATGGCAGGGCTATCAGGGGAGCTGTTTTTT CASSQVMAGLSGELFF 16 TRBJ2-2 TRBV4-3 . .
TGTGCCAGCGGCACGGGGACTAGCGGCGAGCAGTACTTC CASGTGTSGEQYF 13 TRBJ2-7 TRBV7-9 TRBD2 few
TGTGCCAGCAGCAAGGGGACAGGGGAAGGGAATCAGCCCCAGCATTTT CASSKGTGEGNQPQHF 16 TRBJ1-5 TRBV21-1 . .
TGCAGCGTTGAAGACGGGGGGGGGAGGGGAGAGACCCAGTACTTC CSVEDGGGRGETQYF 15 TRBJ2-5 TRBV29-1 TRBD2 .
TGTGCCAGCAGCGGGTCACTGTGGGATACGCAGTATTTT CASSGSLWDTQYF 13 TRBJ2-3 TRBV7-2 . .
TGCGCCAGCAGCCACCCGACAGCCAACTATGGCTACACCTTC CASSHPTANYGYTF 14 TRBJ1-2 TRBV4-1 . .
TGTGCCAGCAGTGTGGACAGGGTCCCCACAGATACGCAGTATTTT CASSVDRVPTDTQYF 15 TRBJ2-3 TRBV6-6 TRBD1 .
TGTGCCAGCAGTGAAGGGGGGGGAGTCACAGATACGCAGTATTTT CASSEGGGVTDTQYF 15 TRBJ2-3 TRBV25-1 TRBD2 .
TGTGCCAGCAGCCCGATGGGCGCGAGCTCCTATAATTCACCCCTCCACTTT CASSPMGASSYNSPLHF 17 TRBJ1-6 TRBV11-2 . .
TGTGCCAGTAGTATTGTAGACACGCAGTATTTT CASSIVDTQYF 11 TRBJ2-3 TRBV19 . few
TGTGCCAGCAGCAGGGACAGGGGGCAATACAATGAGCAGTTCTTC CASSRDRGQYNEQFF 15 TRBJ2-1 TRBV6-2/TRBV6-3 TRBD1 few
TGTGCCACACTTATCCCGGGACCCTTCTACGAGCAGTACTTC CATLIPGPFYEQYF 14 TRBJ2-7 TRBV7-9 . .
TGTGCCAGCAGTTTCCCTCCGATAGCAAGGGACACCGGGGAGCTGTTTTTT CASSFPPIARDTGELFF 17 TRBJ2-2 TRBV12-3/TRBV12-4 . .
TGCGCCAGCTATGGGGGGTTAGAGACTGAAGCTTTCTTT CASYGGLETEAFF 13 TRBJ1-1 TRBV5-1 . .
TGTGCCAGCAGTTCTACAATAACAGGGATGGGTCAGCCCCAGCATTTT CASSSTITGMGQPQHF 16 TRBJ1-5 TRBV6-5 . .
TGCGCCAGCAGCCAAGACGAGGGGGGTAATACGCAGTATTTT CASSQDEGGNTQYF 14 TRBJ2-3 TRBV4-3 . once
TGCAGTGCTAGAGATACTGGGACAGGGGGCGTCTATGGCTACACCTTC CSARDTGTGGVYGYTF 16 TRBJ1-2 TRBV20-1 TRBD1 .
TGCGCCAGCCATGGGACTAGCGGGGGTTCAGATACGCAGTATTTT CASHGTSGGSDTQYF 15 TRBJ2-3 TRBV5-1 TRBD2 .
TGTGCCAGCAGCTCGACCGTTTGGACAGGGTACCAAGAGACCCAGTACTTC CASSSTVWTGYQETQYF 17 TRBJ2-5 TRBV7-9 TRBD1 .
TGCGCCAGCAGCCACGGAATTCGACAGGGACAAAAAAACATTCAGTACTTC CASSHGIRQGQKNIQYF 17 TRBJ2-4 TRBV4-1 TRBD1 few
TGTGCCAGCAGCCAAGCCGGGGCGTATGAAGCTTTCTTT CASSQAGAYEAFF 13 TRBJ1-1 TRBV3-1 . .
TGTGCCAGCAGTGATCTAGGCCGTTCCTATGGCTACACCTTC CASSDLGRSYGYTF 14 TRBJ1-2 TRBV2 . .
TGTGCCAGCAGCTTACAGCTGAGTAGCGGGGATTACAATGAGCAGTTCTTC CASSLQLSSGDYNEQFF 17 TRBJ2-1 TRBV7-2 TRBD2 .
TGTGCCAGGGTTAAACGGATCAATGAGCAGTTCTTC CARVKRINEQFF 12 TRBJ2-1 TRBV7-8 . .
TGCAGTGCTAGATCGTCGGCTGCAACTAATGAAAAACTGTTTTTT CSARSSAATNEKLFF 15 TRBJ1-4 TRBV20-1 . few
TGTGCCAGCAGTACGGGACACATTAACTATGGCTACACCTTC CASSTGHINYGYTF 14 TRBJ1-2 TRBV6-1 . .
TGCGCCAGCAGCCAAGTGGGTGGGGCCTATGGCTACACCTTC CASSQVGGAYGYTF 14 TRBJ1-2 TRBV4-1 . .
TGTGCCAGCAGCACAACTAGGGGGGGTCATAAAAACATTCAGTACTTC CASSTTRGGHKNIQYF 16 TRBJ2-4 TRBV7-2 . .
TGTGCCAGCAGCCGGAATCTAGCGGGGGTTGCCAAAAACATTCAGTACTTC CASSRNLAGVAKNIQYF 17 TRBJ2-4 TRBV3-1 TRBD2 .
TGTGCCAGCAGTTTAGGTTACTTCCGGACAGAGAACACTGAAGCTTTCTTT CASSLGYFRTENTEAFF 17 TRBJ1-1 TRBV12-3/TRBV12-4 . .
TGTGCCAGCACCCAACCCCTCGACTATGGCTACACCTTC CASTQPLDYGYTF 13 TRBJ1-2 TRBV7-2 . .